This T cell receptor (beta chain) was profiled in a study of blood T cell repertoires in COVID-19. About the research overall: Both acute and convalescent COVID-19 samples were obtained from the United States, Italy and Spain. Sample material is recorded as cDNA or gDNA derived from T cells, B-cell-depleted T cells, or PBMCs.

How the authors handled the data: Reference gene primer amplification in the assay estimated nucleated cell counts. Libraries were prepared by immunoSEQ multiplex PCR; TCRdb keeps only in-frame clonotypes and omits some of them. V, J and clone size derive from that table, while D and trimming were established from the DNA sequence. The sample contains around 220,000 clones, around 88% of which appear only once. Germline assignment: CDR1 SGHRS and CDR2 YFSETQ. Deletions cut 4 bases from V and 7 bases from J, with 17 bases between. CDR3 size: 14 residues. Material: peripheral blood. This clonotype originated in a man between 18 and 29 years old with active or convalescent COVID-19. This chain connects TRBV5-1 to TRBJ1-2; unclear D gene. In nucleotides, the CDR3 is TGCGCCAGCAGCCCGGATGGGAATCGGGGTGGCTACACCTTC. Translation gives CASSPDGNRGGYTF.